The clone carrying this T cell receptor (beta chain) has a handful of counts. What it binds is not known. These data belong to a study of shared clonotypes between healthy human individuals. Notes on the study in general: The naive CD4 repertoires of several donors were compared, and approximately 4.5% of clonotypes were shared. Clonotype sharing among donors was thought likely to change with sequencing depth.

Assay used: immunoSEQ multiplex PCR; TCRdb lists only in-frame clones, some missing. The table lists about 2.3 million clones, 90% to 95% of them singletons, with about 0.39% in the top ten. Looked up from germline, CDR1 is LGHNA and CDR2 is YNFKEQ. V was pared by 0 bases and J by 4 bases, with 7 bases between. CDR3 length: 14 residues. The chain couples TRBV4-2 to TRBJ2-1; weak D call: TRBD2 (5 bases). The TCR sequence derives from a man younger than 35 in good health. Some clones in this sample may be carry-over from other donors' samples. The source material was naive CD4+ T cells from PBMCs. Subset described: CD45RA+ positively selected. CDR3 amino acids: CASSQDQRYNEQFF. CDR3 sequence (DNA): TGTGCCAGCAGCCAAGATCAGCGGTACAATGAGCAGTTCTTC.